The subject of this entry is one T cell receptor beta chain. Extracted from the samples, RNA was reverse transcribed into cDNA to serve as the sequencing template. The data were produced by immunoSEQ multiplex PCR, yet TCRdb's version contains in-frame clones alone and is incomplete. The sample shows approximately 160,000 clones, 55% to 75% of them seen only once. The sample is drawn from a study of CD8+ T cells in alopecia areata. The treatment: oral pan-JAK inhibitor, 5-10 mg twice daily. This sample comprised CD4+ T cells sorted from blood, obtained at week 24, from a patient treated with tofacitinib. The sequence derives from a human donor with alopecia areata.

The CDR3 DNA is TGTGCCAGCAGCCGGGAAGGGGATGTGAACACTGAAGCTTTCTTT. This codes for CASSREGDVNTEAFF. The rearrangement links TRBV4-2 to TRBJ1-1; possible D gene TRBD1, 5 bases. The ends were cut back, 4 bases at V and 0 bases at J, with 12 bases in the middle. CDR3 size: 15 residues. Germline V CDR1 and CDR2: LGHNA, YNFKEQ.